The next 32 T cell receptor beta chains were all read from a single sample in a study of CD8 T cells in ankylosing spondylitis. In TCRdb, the 5' RACE reads were re-called with MiXCR into one record per CDR3 protein. The sample has approximately 300,000 distinct CDR3 sequences, less than 10% seen once; the top ten hold roughly 15%. Antigen specificity for these receptors is unknown. Points from the study as a whole: For ankylosing spondylitis blood, a TCR beta motif of about 8 highly homologous variants appeared characteristic.

Sequences were obtained from blood, either unsorted or a sorted T cell fraction (not recorded which). The receptor source for this set is a male donor with ankylosing spondylitis.

The chain joins TRBV29-1 to TRBJ2-1, with a possible D match to TRBD2 (6 bases). With 8 bases removed from V and 10 bases from J, the gap between germline ends came to 24 bases. This CDR3 region has 14 residues. CDR1 is SQVTM, CDR2 ANQGSEA, per germline. The CDR3 DNA reads as TGCAGCCTCCAACGGGGGTCAATTCGGGTGGAGCAGTTCTTC. Translating it yields CSLQRGSIRVEQFF.

This clonotype was seen repeatedly, ten times or more. This chain links TRBV6-1 with TRBJ2-1; 13 bases map to TRBD2. Germline V lookup: CDR1 MNHNS, CDR2 SASEGT. The J segment lost 2 bases and the V segment lost 0 bases, leaving 10 bases of the junction unmatched. The CDR3 runs to 20 residues. CDR3 DNA sequence: TGTGCCAGCAGTGAAGCGCATGGGACTAGCGGGATACTAACCTACAATGAGCAGTTCTTC. This sequence encodes CASSEAHGTSGILTYNEQFF.

The V call is TRBV28, the J call TRBJ1-5; 7 bases map to TRBD1. This CDR3 spans 18 amino acids. V lost 7 bases and J lost 6; bases outside the gene matches: 21. Germline V lookup: CDR1 MDHEN, CDR2 SYDVKM. CDR3 in amino acids: CASKIQTGRVRFGQPQHF. The DNA of the CDR3 is TGTGCCAGCAAGATTCAGACAGGGAGGGTTCGTTTCGGTCAGCCCCAGCATTTT.

This clonotype was picked up a small number of times. The chain recombines TRBV4-3 with TRBJ2-5; 7 nucleotides agree with TRBD1. Germline loops: CDR1 LGHNA, CDR2 YSLEER. After removal of 3 bases from V and 7 bases from J, the junction contained 8 bases not matched to a gene. There are 14 residues in the CDR3. CDR3 nucleotide sequence: TGCGCCAGCAGCCAGAGGGGGCGCGGCGGGACCCAGTACTTC. Its translation is CASSQRGRGGTQYF.

A few counts support this clonotype. This sequence joins TRBV28 and TRBJ2-5; D is unclear. The germline V gene encodes CDR1 MDHEN and CDR2 SYDVKM. This CDR3 has 14 residues. V shed 0 bases and J shed 9 bases, with 14 bases lying between them. CDR3 residues: CASSLWETTQAQYF. CDR3 in DNA: TGTGCCAGCAGTTTATGGGAGACCACCCAGGCCCAGTACTTC.

The rearrangement uses TRBV24-1 and TRBJ2-2, with D perhaps assigned TRBD1 or TRBD2 (5 bases each). The CDR3 totals 16 residues. The V and J ends lost 3 bases and 3 bases respectively, with 13 bases between them. Germline CDR1 KGHDR, CDR2 SFDVKD. The CDR3 here is CATSDRGSRDTGELFF. The CDR3 region has the DNA TGTGCCACCAGTGATAGGGGTTCGCGGGACACCGGGGAGCTGTTTTTT.

This clonotype was observed a single time. This chain connects TRBV27 to TRBJ1-3, with 9 bases that match TRBD1. Germline V gene sequence: CDR1 MNHEY, CDR2 SMNVEV (reference sequence). There are 19 residues in the CDR3. V shed 10 bases and J 3 bases; nucleotides not matched to a gene: 22. CDR3 coding DNA: TGTGCCACCGTCGCCGTCCGGGACAGGGAACCCCCGGGTGGAAACACCATATATTTT. This encodes CATVAVRDREPPGGNTIYF.

This clonotype was counted a few times. V usage is TRBV7-8 and J usage is TRBJ2-6, with no clear D. Germline V gives CDR1 SGHVS, CDR2 FQNEAQ. CDR3 length equals 16 residues. Trimming took 1 base from V and 5 from J, leaving 12 bases between them. The CDR3, as DNA: TGTGCCAGCAGCTTAGGGCAGACCCTTTGGGCCAACGTCCTGACTTTC. It yields the protein CASSLGQTLWANVLTF.

The chain employs TRBV29-1 and TRBJ2-5; 9 bases fit TRBD2. V lost 4 bases, J lost 7 bases, and 10 bases stayed unmatched. Germline assignment: CDR1 SQVTM and CDR2 ANQGSEA. The length of the CDR3 is 14 residues. The CDR3 DNA reads TGCAGCGTTGTTCCCGCGGGGGGGATGAGGACCCAGTACTTC. Translated: CSVVPAGGMRTQYF.

The gene calls are TRBV20-1 and TRBJ2-7, with 9 nucleotides matching TRBD1. CDR3 length: 16 amino acids. Germline assignment: CDR1 DFQATT and CDR2 SNEGSKA (reference sequence). Trimming at V came to 3 bases and at J to 0 bases, leaving 9 bases not matched to a gene. This chain's CDR3 is CSARVPGQGISYEQYF. CDR3 coding DNA: TGCAGTGCTAGGGTACCCGGACAGGGGATCTCCTACGAGCAGTACTTC.

The V and J genes are TRBV6-7 and TRBJ1-3, with D hard to call. TRBV6-7 is annotated as an ORF whose role is uncertain. The length of the CDR3 is 16 residues. V was trimmed by 3 bases and J by 2 bases, leaving 14 bases between them. For the CDR3, the DNA is TGTGCCAGCAGTTATCACGGCTGCCTAACTGGAAACACCATATATTTT. Encoded protein: CASSYHGCLTGNTIYF.

The sample holds many counts of this clonotype. CDR3 bases: TGCAGGGGTCTGGGGATCAGGGAGTCCAACGAGCAGTACTTC. This gives the protein CRGLGIRESNEQYF. V usage is TRBV29-1 and J usage is TRBJ2-7; the D call may be TRBD1 or TRBD2 (5 bases each). This CDR3 spans 14 amino acids. The germline CDR1 and CDR2 sequences are SQVTM and ANQGSEA.

In its sample, this clonotype was seen a few times. The chain links TRBV5-1 to TRBJ2-1, with 13 bases identical to TRBD2. The germline V gene encodes CDR1 SGHRS and CDR2 YFSETQ. V was pared by 0 bases and J by 8 bases, with 8 bases of the junction left unmatched. The CDR3 has 17 amino acids. The CDR3 reads CASSLGTSGSSLDEQFF. In nucleotides, the CDR3 is TGCGCCAGCAGCTTGGGGACTAGCGGGAGCTCTCTTGATGAGCAGTTCTTC.

The genes are TRBV6-1 and TRBJ1-4; no reliable D call. The V gene's germline CDR1 is MNHNS and CDR2 SASEGT. V was trimmed by 6 bases and J by 1 base, leaving 9 bases between them. This CDR3 comprises 14 residues. The CDR3 coding sequence is TGTGCCAGCAGGCGGACGGAAACTAATGAAAAACTGTTTTTT. Its translation is CASRRTETNEKLFF.

V is TRBV30 and J is TRBJ1-1; the D gene is possibly TRBD1 (5 bases). The CDR3 spans 14 residues. Germline V gives CDR1 GTSNPN, CDR2 SVGIG (reference sequence). V gave up 0 bases and J gave up 5 bases, with 13 bases separating them. The CDR3: CAWSVLLGDTEAFF. The CDR3 DNA reads as TGTGCCTGGAGTGTATTGCTAGGGGATACTGAAGCTTTCTTT.

CDR3: CASSKSLAGGTDTQYF. The CDR3 DNA reads TGTGCCAGCAGTAAGAGCCTAGCGGGAGGAACAGATACGCAGTATTTT. This chain uses TRBV6-2 or TRBV6-3 with TRBJ2-3, with 11 bases matching TRBD2. After removal of 5 bases from V and 3 bases from J, the junction contained 7 bases not matched to a gene. The germline CDR1 and CDR2 sequences are MNHEY and SVGEGT. The CDR3 spans 16 residues.

Ten or more counts support this clonotype. This chain joins TRBV24-1 and TRBJ2-7; D is perhaps TRBD1 (6 bases). This CDR3 is 17 amino acids long. CDR1 is KGHDR, CDR2 SFDVKD, per germline. Trimming left V 1 base short and J 2 bases short, with 17 bases between. DNA of the CDR3: TGTGCCACCAGTGATTTCCTCGGACAGACTGGCACCTACGAGCAGTACTTC. Its translation: CATSDFLGQTGTYEQYF.

This clonotype showed up just a few times. The J gene is TRBJ1-1, the V gene TRBV3-1; a possible D gene is TRBD1 (5 bases). This CDR3 spans 14 amino acids. V lost 0 bases and J lost 4, with 9 bases in between. The germline CDR1 and CDR2 sequences are LGHDT and YNNKEL (reference sequence). In nucleotides, the CDR3 is TGTGCCAGCAGCCAAGAAGGGGTGAGCACTGAAGCTTTCTTT. Protein: CASSQEGVSTEAFF. Filled out from reference TRBV3-1 and TRBJ1-1, the complete variable domain reads DTAVSQTPKYLVTQMGNDKSIKCEQNLGHDTMYWYKQDSKKFLKIMFSYNNKELIINETVPNRFSPKSPDKAHLNLHINSLELGDSAVYFCASSQEGVSTEAFFGQGTRLTVV.

This clonotype was counted ten times or more. This chain links TRBV5-1 with TRBJ2-5; D is possibly TRBD2 (5 bases). Deletions cut 4 bases from V and 2 bases from J, with 15 bases between. Germline V gene sequence: CDR1 SGHRS, CDR2 YFSETQ. The CDR3 runs 15 residues. This CDR3 is CASSRNGGGQETQYF. CDR3 coding DNA: TGCGCCAGCAGCAGAAACGGTGGCGGGCAAGAGACCCAGTACTTC.

The chain has TRBV3-1 and TRBJ2-4; 12 nucleotides agree with TRBD2. The CDR3 has 19 residues. Germline V CDR1 and CDR2: LGHDT, YNNKEL (reference sequence). V trimming: 5 bases; J trimming: 1 base; junction bases outside the gene matches: 12. Written as DNA, the CDR3 is TGTGCCAGCAGCTCCAGACTAGCGGGAGCGACCGGGGCCAAAAACATTCAGTACTTC. Translating gives CASSSRLAGATGAKNIQYF.

This chain uses TRBV11-3 with TRBJ2-1; D call uncertain. This CDR3 region has 13 residues. The ends were cut back, 1 base at V and 8 bases at J, with 9 bases in the middle. Germline CDR1 SGHNT, CDR2 YENEEA. CDR3 residues: CASSLASRYEQFF. The CDR3, as DNA: TGTGCCAGCAGCTTAGCTAGTAGATATGAGCAGTTCTTC.

The chain has TRBV20-1 and TRBJ2-3, with 10 nucleotides matching TRBD2. V lost 8 bases, J lost 4 bases, and 12 bases stayed unmatched. The CDR3 has 15 residues. Germline V gene lookup returns CDR1 DFQATT and CDR2 SNEGSKA (reference sequence). CDR3: CSSIGASGRSDTQYF. The CDR3 bases are TGCAGTTCAATCGGGGCTAGCGGGAGATCAGATACGCAGTATTTT.

This chain's CDR3 is CASSLFSGRPYEQYF. The CDR3 nucleotides read TGTGCCAGCAGTTTATTTAGCGGGAGACCCTACGAGCAGTACTTC. This chain links TRBV28 with TRBJ2-7, with 9 bases that match TRBD2. This CDR3 is built from 15 residues. V shed 1 base and J 2 bases; nucleotides not matched to a gene: 3. CDR1 and CDR2 from the germline V gene are MDHEN and SYDVKM.

At least ten counts were recorded for this clonotype. The genes are TRBV9 and TRBJ1-2; D might be TRBD1 (5 bases). Per the germline V gene, CDR1 is SGDLS and CDR2 is YYNGEE. The V gene lost 6 bases and the J gene lost 3 bases, with 15 bases spanning the gap. CDR3 size: 14 residues. CDR3 amino acids: CASTQVGVDYGYTF. The CDR3 DNA follows: TGTGCCAGCACCCAAGTAGGGGTAGACTATGGCTACACCTTC.

The table lists this clonotype with many counts. This rearrangement joins TRBV20-1 to TRBJ2-1; D is undetermined. This CDR3 has 15 residues. V was cut by 4 bases and J by 2 bases, with 15 bases left in between. The germline gives CDR1 DFQATT, CDR2 SNEGSKA (reference sequence). Here the CDR3 DNA reads TGCAGTGCTACTCCATTCCCGGGCACCTACAATGAGCAGTTCTTC. This gives the protein CSATPFPGTYNEQFF.

This clonotype has ten or more counts. The rearrangement links TRBV3-1 to TRBJ2-7, with D possibly matching TRBD1 (5 bases). CDR1 and CDR2 from the germline V gene are LGHDT and YNNKEL (reference sequence). The CDR3 has 14 residues. V shed 6 bases and J shed 1 base, with 13 bases lying between them. The CDR3 protein is CASSRIDRSYEQYF. DNA of the CDR3: TGTGCCAGCAGTCGAATAGACAGATCCTACGAGCAGTACTTC.

The V gene is TRBV11-3, the J gene TRBJ2-7, with D unclear. Trimming took off 6 bases at V and 0 bases at J, with 12 bases between the two ends. This CDR3 has 14 amino acids. Germline loops: CDR1 SGHNT, CDR2 YENEEA. As DNA, the CDR3 is TGTGCCAGCAGTCTGGTAAGGAGCTCCTACGAGCAGTACTTC. It codes for CASSLVRSSYEQYF.

A word on this clonotype: A read error may account for a junction end that differs from germline. The chain carries TRBV6-6 and TRBJ2-7; TRBD1 or TRBD2 may be the D gene (5 bases each). Germline CDR1 MNHNY, CDR2 SVGAGI (reference sequence). There are 11 residues in the CDR3. CDR3: CASSSGGGIGF. In DNA, the CDR3 is TGTGCCAGCAGTTCAGGTGGGGGAATCGGCTTC.

This clonotype was seen many times. The J gene is TRBJ1-5, the V gene TRBV2, with 10 bases lining up with TRBD1. The CDR3 spans 15 residues. J lost 1 base, V lost 3 bases, and 0 bases had no gene match. Germline CDR1 SNHLY, CDR2 FYNNEI. CDR3: CASSEGQGSNQPQHF. CDR3 nucleotides: TGTGCCAGCAGTGAGGGACAGGGGAGCAATCAGCCCCAGCATTTT.

This clonotype occurred many times. V is TRBV14 and J is TRBJ2-7, with D perhaps TRBD1 (6 bases). CDR3 length: 15 amino acids. The germline CDR1 and CDR2 sequences are SGHDN and FVKESK. V was trimmed by 6 bases and J by 5 bases, leaving 20 bases between them. The CDR3 DNA sequence: TGTGCCAGCAGTCGTGTATTTCAGGGGCGCGACGAGCAGTACTTC. As protein: CASSRVFQGRDEQYF.

V gene TRBV18 combines with J gene TRBJ1-3; D gene uncertain. Germline CDR1 and CDR2: KGHSH and LQKENI. Between the trimmed V and J ends, which lost 2 bases and 2 bases, there was a span of 10 bases. The CDR3 loop spans 15 amino acids. The CDR3 spells CASSPAPVAGNTIYF. The CDR3, as DNA: TGTGCCAGCTCACCAGCCCCTGTTGCTGGAAACACCATATATTTT.

A few counts support this clonotype. The V gene is TRBV27, the J gene TRBJ2-5; 9 nucleotides align to TRBD1. Germline CDR1 and CDR2: MNHEY and SMNVEV (reference sequence). This CDR3 contains 17 residues. Trimming removed 4 bases from V and 4 bases from J; junction bases left unmatched: 13. DNA for the CDR3: TGTGCCAGCAGTTCCTTGTCGGGGACAGGGCTTTCAGAGACCCAGTACTTC. Translation: CASSSLSGTGLSETQYF.